A selection of T cell receptor beta chains follows, all from one sample in a study of T-cell reconstitution after alpha-beta-depleted transplantation in children. TCRdb reprocessed the PCR reads via MiXCR and lists one record per CDR3 protein. The sample records around 490,000 distinct CDR3 sequences, about 10% being singletons. The material was PBMCs, mostly from graft donor cells, obtained 180 days after TCRalphabeta/CD19-depleted stem cell transplant. Source of these receptors: a female patient aged 2-9 years who had a stem cell transplant for aplastic anemia, so the T cells may come from the graft donor. The CDR3 runs from the conserved cysteine through the conserved F or W. The D gene is left open where the match is weak. The size field is filled for only some rows; it gives once, few, many or a size class.

clone size,D gene,V gene,J gene,CDR3 protein,CDR3 DNA
.,.,TRBV7-2,TRBJ2-5,CASSTGTLIRETQYF,TGTGCCAGCAGCACCGGGACACTCATACGAGAGACCCAGTACTTC
many,.,TRBV9,TRBJ2-1,CASSRMVRYNEQFF,TGTGCCAGCAGTCGGATGGTTCGATACAATGAGCAGTTCTTC
.,TRBD2,TRBV7-8,TRBJ2-3,CASSFRREGLDTQYF,TGTGCCAGCAGCTTCCGGCGGGAGGGCCTAGATACGCAGTATTTT
few,.,TRBV6-5,TRBJ2-2,CASSYPTQGTQGNAGELFF,TGTGCCAGCAGTTACCCTACTCAGGGCACACAAGGGAACGCCGGGGAGCTGTTTTTT
few,.,TRBV5-1,TRBJ1-2,CASSLGPPSNYGYTF,TGCGCCAGCAGCTTGGGGCCTCCTTCCAACTATGGCTACACCTTC
.,.,TRBV12-5,TRBJ2-3,CASGLGNTDTQYF,TGTGCTAGTGGACTAGGGAACACAGATACGCAGTATTTT
.,.,TRBV5-5,TRBJ2-2,CASSTQTGPANTGELFF,TGTGCCAGCAGCACCCAGACAGGCCCCGCGAACACCGGGGAGCTGTTTTTT
many,.,TRBV5-1,TRBJ2-1,CASRYRGNEQFF,TGCGCCAGCAGGTACAGAGGCAATGAGCAGTTCTTC
few,TRBD2,TRBV7-9,TRBJ2-3,CASSLAAGGRTDTQYF,TGTGCCAGCAGCTTAGCAGCGGGAGGGCGCACAGATACGCAGTATTTT
.,TRBD1,TRBV4-3,TRBJ1-1,CASSQGQGSTEAFF,TGCGCCAGCAGCCAAGGACAGGGGAGCACTGAAGCTTTCTTT
.,.,TRBV11-3,TRBJ2-6,CASRGLNSGANVLTF,TGTGCCAGCAGGGGACTGAACTCTGGGGCCAACGTCCTGACTTTC
few,.,TRBV7-2,TRBJ1-5,CASSLAYLGGQPQHF,TGTGCCAGCAGCTTAGCGTATCTGGGGGGCCAGCCCCAGCATTTT
few,TRBD1,TRBV20-1,TRBJ1-5,CSAPGQGARWSNQPQHF,TGCAGTGCTCCGGGACAGGGGGCAAGGTGGAGCAATCAGCCCCAGCATTTT
few,TRBD2,TRBV5-6,TRBJ2-3,CASSFLLPRIAGGVGDTQYF,TGTGCCAGCAGCTTTCTCCTACCTCGAATAGCGGGGGGGGTGGGAGATACGCAGTATTTT
.,TRBD1,TRBV7-9,TRBJ1-1,CASSFPQGGSTEAFF,TGTGCCAGCAGCTTTCCTCAGGGGGGAAGCACTGAAGCTTTCTTT
many,.,TRBV29-1,TRBJ2-5,CSVEHELRGVETQYF,TGCAGCGTTGAACACGAACTTAGAGGCGTGGAGACCCAGTACTTC
.,.,TRBV7-9,TRBJ1-5,CASSFGTEFNQPQHF,TGTGCCAGCAGCTTCGGGACGGAATTCAATCAGCCCCAGCATTTT